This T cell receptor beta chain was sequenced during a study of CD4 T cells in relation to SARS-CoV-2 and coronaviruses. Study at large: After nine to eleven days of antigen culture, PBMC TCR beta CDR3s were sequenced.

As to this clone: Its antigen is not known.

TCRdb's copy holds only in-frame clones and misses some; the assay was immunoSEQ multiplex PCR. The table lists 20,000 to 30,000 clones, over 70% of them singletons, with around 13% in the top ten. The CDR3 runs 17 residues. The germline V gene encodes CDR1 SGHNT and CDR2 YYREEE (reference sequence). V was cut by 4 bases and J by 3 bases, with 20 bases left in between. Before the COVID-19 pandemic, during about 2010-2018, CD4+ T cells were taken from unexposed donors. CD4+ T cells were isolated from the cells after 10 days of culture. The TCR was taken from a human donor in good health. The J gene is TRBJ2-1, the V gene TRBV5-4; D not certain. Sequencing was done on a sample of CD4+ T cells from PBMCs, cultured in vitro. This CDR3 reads CASSPRNFRSSYNEQFF. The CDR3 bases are TGTGCCAGCAGCCCAAGGAACTTCCGGAGTAGCTACAATGAGCAGTTCTTC.